What follows are 20 T cell receptor beta chains derived from one specimen sequenced in a study of blood T cell repertoires in COVID-19. TCRdb keeps only in-frame clones here, not all; method: immunoSEQ multiplex PCR. The sample lists a few hundred thousand clones, more than 75% occurring once. Material for sequencing was PBMCs or T cells enriched from blood (not recorded which). The origin of the receptors is a woman between 35 and 50 years old with acute COVID-19.

The sample holds one count of this clone. The chain combines TRBV28 with TRBJ2-7; TRBD1 matches at 12 bases. Trimming removed 7 bases from V and 6 bases from J; junction bases left unmatched: 13. The CDR3 sequence is 16 residues long. CDR1 and CDR2 from the germline V gene are MDHEN and SYDVKM. The CDR3 DNA reads as TGTGCCAGCAAAAGGTCCCCCCGGGACAGGGGGCTCGAGCAGTACTTC. Translating it yields CASKRSPRDRGLEQYF.

The CDR3 nucleotides are TGTGCCAGCAGTTACCCGCCACTACTAGCTTCGGCACAGACCCAGTACTTC. It translates to CASSYPPLLASAQTQYF. The rearrangement uses TRBV6-2 or TRBV6-3 and TRBJ2-5; possibly TRBD2 for D (6 bases). Germline V lookup: CDR1 MNHEY, CDR2 SVGEGT. The V gene lost 2 bases and the J gene lost 6 bases, with 22 bases spanning the gap. CDR3 length: 17 residues.

The chain uses TRBV5-8 and TRBJ2-3, with 8 bases identical to TRBD1. CDR1 is SGHTS, CDR2 YDEGEE, per germline. The CDR3 contains 14 residues. After removal of 4 bases from V and 3 bases from J, the junction contained 4 bases not matched to a gene. The CDR3 is CASSGRTGTDTQYF. CDR3 nucleotides: TGTGCCAGCAGCGGCCGGACAGGGACAGATACGCAGTATTTT.

The chain uses TRBV5-1 and TRBJ2-5; D is perhaps TRBD2 (7 bases). V was pared by 2 bases and J by 4 bases, with 9 bases between. The CDR3 is made up of 13 amino acids. Germline V lookup: CDR1 SGHRS, CDR2 YFSETQ. The CDR3 reads CASSLGGVETQYF. CDR3 sequence (DNA): TGCGCCAGCAGCTTAGGGGGGGTAGAGACCCAGTACTTC.

The genes are TRBV7-7 and TRBJ2-1; TRBD1 might be the D (6 bases). The V gene's germline CDR1 is SSHAT and CDR2 FNYEAQ (reference sequence). The CDR3 extends over 15 amino acids. CDR3 residues: CASSQNPRGYNEQFF. The CDR3 nucleotides read TGTGCTAGCTCACAAAACCCCAGGGGCTACAATGAGCAGTTCTTC.

The chain links TRBV19 to TRBJ2-7; D is possibly TRBD1 (5 bases). Between the trimmed V and J ends, which lost 3 bases and 5 bases, there was a span of 20 bases. Germline V lookup: CDR1 LNHDA, CDR2 SQIVND (reference sequence). The CDR3 consists of 16 residues. The CDR3 DNA sequence: TGTGCCAGTAGTATTGGGGTCAGGGCCGGTGACGACGAGCAGTACTTC. This codes for CASSIGVRAGDDEQYF.

This clone was counted a single time. CDR3 residues: CASSLLVQANSPLHF. In DNA, the CDR3 is TGTGCCAGCAGCTTGCTTGTACAGGCGAATTCACCCCTCCACTTT. The chain uses TRBV5-5 and TRBJ1-6, with D perhaps TRBD1 (5 bases). V lost 1 base and J lost 7, with 12 bases in between. This CDR3 has 15 residues. The germline gives CDR1 SGHKS, CDR2 YYEKEE (reference sequence).

The chain couples TRBV6-1 to TRBJ2-4; 8 bases match TRBD2. Germline V CDR1 and CDR2: MNHNS, SASEGT. J lost 3 bases, V lost 2 bases, and 6 bases had no gene match. CDR3 length: 16 amino acids. The CDR3 sequence: CASSERASGFKNIQYF. In nucleotides, the CDR3 is TGTGCCAGCAGTGAACGGGCTAGCGGGTTCAAAAACATTCAGTACTTC.

The gene calls are TRBV30 and TRBJ2-7; a possible D gene is TRBD2 (5 bases). Germline lookup yields CDR1 GTSNPN and CDR2 SVGIG (reference sequence). This CDR3 has 14 amino acids. Trimming shortened V by 0 bases and J by 0 bases, and 9 bases separated the two germline ends. CDR3 protein: CAWSVGVLSYEQYF. The CDR3 region has the DNA TGTGCCTGGAGTGTCGGGGTTCTCTCCTACGAGCAGTACTTC.

J is TRBJ1-2 and V is TRBV28; 10 nucleotides align to TRBD1. CDR3 length: 16 amino acids. Losses at the gene ends were 5 bases for V and 7 bases for J; bases not matched to a gene: 13. CDR1 MDHEN and CDR2 SYDVKM come from the germline V gene. The CDR3 nucleotides are TGTGCCAGCAGTCAAGACAGGGGGCGCATCATGCGTGGCTACACCTTC. This encodes CASSQDRGRIMRGYTF.

The chain uses TRBV19 and TRBJ2-2, with 7 bases fitting TRBD1. Germline lookup yields CDR1 LNHDA and CDR2 SQIVND (reference sequence). The J segment lost 4 bases and the V segment lost 6 bases, leaving 5 bases of the junction unmatched. The CDR3 has 14 amino acids. CDR3 protein: CASRIKGATGELFF. CDR3 nucleotide sequence: TGTGCCAGTAGAATAAAGGGGGCCACCGGGGAGCTGTTTTTT. The variable domain in full, completed from reference TRBV19 and TRBJ2-2, reads DGGITQSPKYLFRKEGQNVTLSCEQNLNHDAMYWYRQDPGQGLRLIYYSQIVNDFQKGDIAEGYSVSREKKESFPLTVTSAQKNPTAFYLCASRIKGATGELFFGEGSRLTVL.

The DNA of the CDR3 is TGCAGTGCCAGCAGGGGGGCGCAGTACTTC. Translating gives CSASRGAQYF. This chain links TRBV20-1 with TRBJ2-7, with D perhaps TRBD1 (7 bases). The CDR3 consists of 10 residues. CDR1 is DFQATT and CDR2 is SNEGSKA in the germline V gene (reference sequence). With 6 bases removed from V and 9 bases from J, the gap between germline ends came to 12 bases.

The chain has TRBV10-3 and TRBJ2-2; 12 nucleotides match TRBD2. V trimming: 4 bases; J trimming: 4 bases; junction bases outside the gene matches: 4. CDR1 ENHRY and CDR2 SYGVKD come from the germline V gene. This CDR3 has 16 amino acids. The CDR3 sequence: CAISATSGRSTGELFF. CDR3 nucleotides: TGTGCCATCAGTGCAACTAGCGGGAGGAGCACCGGGGAGCTGTTTTTT.

The V call is TRBV6-5, the J call TRBJ1-5; 8 nucleotides line up with TRBD1. Germline V gene data show CDR1 as MNHEY and CDR2 as SVGAGI. This CDR3 has 15 residues. The V and J ends lost 6 bases and 2 bases, in that order; junction bases with no gene match: 6. CDR3 nucleotide sequence: TGTGCCAGCAGACCGGACAGGGTAGGCAATCAGCCCCAGCATTTT. Its protein product is CASRPDRVGNQPQHF.

J is TRBJ1-2 and V is TRBV3-1 (or the pseudogene TRBV3-2), with 12 bases that match TRBD1. The CDR3 consists of 17 residues. CDR1 and CDR2 from the germline V gene are LGHDT and YNNKEL (reference sequence). Germline trimming cut 5 bases from V and 3 bases from J; bases unmatched to any gene: 10. The CDR3: CASSGVPGQGADYGYTF. CDR3 coding DNA: TGTGCCAGCAGCGGAGTACCGGGACAGGGGGCGGACTATGGCTACACCTTC.

The CDR3 loop reads CATSRDLNSYEQYF. In DNA form, the CDR3 reads TGTGCCACCAGCAGAGACCTTAACTCCTACGAGCAGTACTTC. The chain is built from TRBV15 and TRBJ2-7; D is ambiguous. The CDR3 runs to 14 residues. Germline V gives CDR1 LNHNV, CDR2 YYDKDF (reference sequence). V lost 0 bases, J lost 0 bases, and 6 bases lay in between.

The chain is built from TRBV30 and TRBJ1-2, with 12 nucleotides matching TRBD1. The J segment lost 12 bases and the V segment lost 2 bases, leaving 7 bases of the junction unmatched. Germline loops: CDR1 GTSNPN, CDR2 SVGIG (reference sequence). This CDR3 contains 13 residues. In DNA, the CDR3 is TGTGCCTGGAGTTTGGGACAGGGGGCAGACAACACCTTC. Amino acids: CAWSLGQGADNTF.

The chain recombines TRBV5-8 with TRBJ1-4; 11 positions agree with TRBD1. CDR3 size: 15 residues. Trimming at V came to 4 bases and at J to 4 bases, leaving 3 bases not matched to a gene. Germline loops: CDR1 SGHTS, CDR2 YDEGEE. Written as DNA, the CDR3 is TGTGCCAGCAGCGCCGGGACAGGGGGTAATGAAAAACTGTTTTTT. It specifies CASSAGTGGNEKLFF.

The table lists this clone with a few counts. The CDR3 spells CASSPNSGQLGNSPLHF. The CDR3 region has the DNA TGTGCCAGCAGCCCGAACTCTGGACAGCTTGGGAATTCACCCCTCCACTTT. The chain carries TRBV3-1 (or the pseudogene TRBV3-2) and TRBJ1-6; D is perhaps TRBD1 (6 bases). Germline loops: CDR1 LGHDT, CDR2 YNNKEL (reference sequence). The germline V and J ends were trimmed by 4 bases and 7 bases, with 20 bases remaining between them. This CDR3 contains 17 residues.

This clone came up a few times. The chain links TRBV11-1 to TRBJ1-1, with TRBD1 matching over 7 bases. CDR1 SGHAT and CDR2 FQDESV come from the germline V gene (reference sequence). Trimming took 4 bases from V and 1 from J; bases not matched to a gene: 6. The CDR3 loop spans 15 amino acids. CDR3 coding DNA: TGTGCCAGCAGCTCGACAGGGATTAAGAACACTGAAGCTTTCTTT. Residues: CASSSTGIKNTEAFF.